This T cell receptor (beta chain) was found in a study of T cell responses to AZD1222 COVID-19 vaccine. Findings and limits, study-wide: Spike-specific TCR breadth and depth both grew after two AZD1222 doses. CD4 TCRs linked to vaccination spanned spike, dominating at 160-218 and 743-854. The donor group comprised mostly white British people and more females; the analysis possibly underestimated clonal diversity. Baseline antibody screening turned up just six seropositive AZD1222 recipients.

On this clone itself: Antigen: not known.

The assay was immunoSEQ multiplex PCR, and TCRdb's table has in-frame clones only and misses some. The sample carries 95,000 to 150,000 clones, about 88% recorded once. The CDR3 spans 15 residues. Germline V CDR1 and CDR2: LNHDA, SQIVND (reference sequence). Trimming removed 10 bases at V and 5 bases at J, with 23 bases between. The V and J genes are TRBV19 and TRBJ1-1, with a tentative D call TRBD1 (5 bases). The receptor's source is an adult in good health. This specimen consisted of peripheral blood, obtained on day 0 of AZD1222 vaccination. CDR3 sequence reads: CATITPGATRTEAFF. The CDR3 DNA follows: TGTGCCACGATAACTCCCGGGGCGACGAGGACTGAAGCTTTCTTT.